Listed below are T cell receptor beta chains from one sample, sequenced in a study of blood T cell repertoires in COVID-19. Generated by immunoSEQ multiplex PCR, the TCRdb table keeps only in-frame clones and is missing some. The table lists a few hundred thousand clones, approximately 89% of them singletons. The sequencing sample was made of peripheral blood. Receptors were obtained from a woman aged 30 to 39 with COVID-19, enrolled during active disease. CDR3s include the opening cysteine and the closing phenylalanine or tryptophan. A D gene is named only where the DNA matches it firmly. The listing skips clone size in some rows; elsewhere it reads once, few, many or a size class.

j_call	d_call	cdr3_length	v_call	clone_size	cdr3_aa	cdr3_nt
TRBJ1-2	.	15	TRBV21-1	once	CLDPRPLWPQDGYTF	TGCCTCGATCCCCGTCCTCTTTGGCCGCAGGATGGCTACACCTTC
TRBJ2-1	TRBD2	18	TRBV2	.	CASSEPHRLAVRTGEQFF	TGTGCCAGCAGTGAGCCCCACCGGCTAGCGGTAAGGACCGGGGAGCAGTTCTTC
TRBJ2-1	TRBD2	15	TRBV27	.	CASSPTSGPYNEQFF	TGTGCCAGCAGTCCCACTAGCGGTCCTTACAATGAGCAGTTCTTC
TRBJ2-7	.	15	TRBV6-6	.	CASSYLQGAREGQYF	TGTGCCAGCAGTTACCTACAGGGGGCGCGGGAGGGGCAGTACTTC
TRBJ1-1	.	16	TRBV27	.	CASSSPGQGANTEAFF	TGTGCCAGCAGTTCACCGGGCCAGGGTGCTAACACTGAAGCTTTCTTT
TRBJ1-6	.	15	TRBV19	.	CASSIGQVGNSPLHF	TGTGCCAGTAGTATAGGACAGGTCGGTAATTCACCCCTCCACTTT
TRBJ2-5	TRBD2	16	TRBV7-6	.	CASSSAGLGDQETQYF	TGTGCCAGCAGCTCCGCCGGACTAGGGGACCAAGAGACCCAGTACTTC
TRBJ2-5	.	14	TRBV19	.	CASSIGQGGETQYF	TGTGCCAGTAGTATAGGTCAGGGTGGAGAGACCCAGTACTTC
TRBJ2-2	TRBD1	15	TRBV6-6	few	CASSYPGQPSGELFF	TGTGCCAGCAGTTACCCGGGACAGCCTTCCGGGGAGCTGTTTTTT
TRBJ2-5	.	17	TRBV15	.	CATSETPLPAREETQYF	TGTGCCACCAGCGAGACCCCTCTCCCCGCCAGGGAAGAGACCCAGTACTTC
TRBJ2-2	.	15	TRBV10-1	few	CASSELTGNTGELFF	TGCGCCAGCAGTGAATTGACAGGGAACACCGGGGAGCTGTTTTTT
TRBJ1-5	.	17	TRBV19	.	CASSTPPGRYSNQPQHF	TGTGCCAGTAGTACCCCCCCAGGTCGTTATAGCAATCAGCCCCAGCATTTT
TRBJ1-3	.	15	TRBV7-2	.	CASSLVRTGGNTIYF	TGTGCCAGCAGCTTAGTCCGAACAGGAGGAAACACCATATATTTT
TRBJ2-4	TRBD1	15	TRBV7-9	.	CASSLDSGQFDIQYF	TGTGCCAGCAGCTTAGATTCGGGACAGTTCGACATTCAGTACTTC
TRBJ2-7	.	12	TRBV7-9	.	CASSSVPYEQYF	TGTGCCAGCAGCTCCGTCCCCTACGAGCAGTACTTC
TRBJ1-5	.	13	TRBV12-3/TRBV12-4	once	CASSFDGDQPQHF	TGTGCCAGCAGTTTCGACGGAGATCAGCCCCAGCATTTT
TRBJ2-1	TRBD2	16	TRBV11-2	.	CASSLRGSGTSNEQFF	TGTGCCAGCAGCTTGCGGGGTAGCGGGACCTCCAATGAGCAGTTCTTC
TRBJ2-7	TRBD2	15	TRBV7-9	.	CASSLARGGSYEQYF	TGTGCCAGCAGCTTAGCGCGGGGGGGCTCCTACGAGCAGTACTTC
TRBJ2-1	.	13	TRBV29-1	.	CSVEDSRSNEQFF	TGCAGCGTTGAAGACTCTAGGAGCAATGAGCAGTTCTTC
TRBJ1-3	.	16	TRBV7-9	.	CASSLVGDTSGNTIYF	TGTGCCAGCAGCTTAGTGGGGGACACCTCTGGAAACACCATATATTTT
TRBJ1-1	.	12	TRBV7-9	.	CASSLLNTEAFF	TGTGCCAGCAGCTTATTAAACACTGAAGCTTTCTTT
TRBJ1-1	.	16	TRBV18	.	CASSPLWRQTNTEAFF	TGTGCCAGCTCACCACTATGGAGGCAGACGAACACTGAAGCTTTCTTT
TRBJ2-3	.	15	TRBV7-8	.	CASKRERHPGDTQYF	TGTGCCAGCAAAAGGGAGCGACACCCCGGAGATACGCAGTATTTT
TRBJ2-7	.	16	TRBV28	.	CASSRPLSSTSYEQYF	TGTGCCAGCAGTCGCCCCCTATCTAGCACCTCCTACGAGCAGTACTTC
TRBJ2-2	.	16	TRBV11-2	.	CASSKAIGSNTGELFF	TGTGCCAGCAGCAAAGCGATCGGATCCAACACCGGGGAGCTGTTTTTT
TRBJ2-5	TRBD2	13	TRBV5-6	few	CASSGGGLKTQYF	TGTGCCAGCAGCGGGGGAGGGTTGAAGACCCAGTACTTC
TRBJ1-1	TRBD1	16	TRBV7-7	.	CASSPLGQGPNTEAFF	TGTGCTAGCAGCCCCTTAGGACAGGGCCCGAACACTGAAGCTTTCTTT
TRBJ1-5	TRBD1	15	TRBV2	.	CASSPGQGPEQPQHF	TGTGCCAGCAGTCCCGGACAGGGACCGGAGCAGCCCCAGCATTTT